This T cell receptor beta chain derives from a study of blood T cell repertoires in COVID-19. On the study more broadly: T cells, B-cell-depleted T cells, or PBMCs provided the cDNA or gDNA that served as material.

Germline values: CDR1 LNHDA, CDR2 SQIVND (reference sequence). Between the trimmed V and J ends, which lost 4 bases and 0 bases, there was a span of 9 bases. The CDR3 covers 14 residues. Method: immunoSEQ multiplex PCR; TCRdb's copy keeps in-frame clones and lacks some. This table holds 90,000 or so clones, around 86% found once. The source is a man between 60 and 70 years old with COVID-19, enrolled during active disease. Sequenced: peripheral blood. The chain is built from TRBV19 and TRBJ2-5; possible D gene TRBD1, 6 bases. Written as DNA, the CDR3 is TGTGCCAGTAGTACTGACAGGCACCAAGAGACCCAGTACTTC. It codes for CASSTDRHQETQYF.